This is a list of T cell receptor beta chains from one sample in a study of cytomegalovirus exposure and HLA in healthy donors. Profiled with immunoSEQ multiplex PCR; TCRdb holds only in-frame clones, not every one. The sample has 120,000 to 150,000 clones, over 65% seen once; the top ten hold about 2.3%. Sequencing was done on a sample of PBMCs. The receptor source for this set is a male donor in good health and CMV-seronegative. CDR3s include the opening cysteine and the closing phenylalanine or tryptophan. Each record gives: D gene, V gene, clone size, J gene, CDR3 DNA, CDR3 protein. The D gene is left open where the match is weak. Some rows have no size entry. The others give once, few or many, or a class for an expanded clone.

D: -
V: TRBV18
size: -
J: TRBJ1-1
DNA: TGTGCCAGCTCGTCCAGGACAGATAACACTGAAGCTTTCTTT
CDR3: CASSSRTDNTEAFF

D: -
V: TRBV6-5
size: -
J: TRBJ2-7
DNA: TGTGCCAGCAGATCCCCACGGGAGAGTCCCTACGAGCAGTACTTC
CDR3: CASRSPRESPYEQYF

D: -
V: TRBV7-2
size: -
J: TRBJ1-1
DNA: TGTGCCAGCAGCTTAGATCCGGGAACTGAAGCTTTCTTT
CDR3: CASSLDPGTEAFF

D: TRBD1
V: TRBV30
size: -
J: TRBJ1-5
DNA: TGTGCCTGGAGTGTATCCACAGGGGAACAGCCCCAGCATTTT
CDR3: CAWSVSTGEQPQHF

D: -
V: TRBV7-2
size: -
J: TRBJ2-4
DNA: TGTGCCAGCAGCACCGGAGGGGCCAAAAACATTCAGTACTTC
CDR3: CASSTGGAKNIQYF

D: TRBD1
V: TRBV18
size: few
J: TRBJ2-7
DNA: TGTGCCAGCTCACCCACGGGACAGGAGCCGACGGAGCAGTACTTC
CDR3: CASSPTGQEPTEQYF

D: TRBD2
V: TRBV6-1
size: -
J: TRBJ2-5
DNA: TGTGCCAGCAGTGAACTAGCGGGAGGGCCAGAGACCCAGTACTTC
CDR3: CASSELAGGPETQYF

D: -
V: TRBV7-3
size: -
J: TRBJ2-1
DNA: TGTGCCAGCAGCATTTCGGGACTCTCTAATGAGCAGTTCTTC
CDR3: CASSISGLSNEQFF

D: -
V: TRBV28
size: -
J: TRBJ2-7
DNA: TGTGCCAGCAGCTCTGAGGGCTTCTACGAGCAGTACTTC
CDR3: CASSSEGFYEQYF

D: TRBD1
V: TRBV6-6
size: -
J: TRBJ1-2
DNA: TGTGCCAGCAGTAGGACAGGGGACGACTATGGCTACACCTTC
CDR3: CASSRTGDDYGYTF

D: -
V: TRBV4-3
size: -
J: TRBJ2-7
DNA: TGCGCCAGCAGCCAAGGAGTCCGGGGAGGCTACGAGCAGTACTTC
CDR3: CASSQGVRGGYEQYF

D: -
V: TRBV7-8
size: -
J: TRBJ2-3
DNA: TGTGCCAGCACCCGGAGGCGGACTTTCCTCACAGATACGCAGTATTTT
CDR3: CASTRRRTFLTDTQYF

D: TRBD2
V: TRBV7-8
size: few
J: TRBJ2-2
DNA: TGTGCCAGCAGCTCGTGGACTAGCTACGGGGAGCTGTTTTTT
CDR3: CASSSWTSYGELFF

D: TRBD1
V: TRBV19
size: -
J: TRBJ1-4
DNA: TGTGCCAGTAGTACCAGGGGGCTTCGGGAAAAACTGTTTTTT
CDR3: CASSTRGLREKLFF

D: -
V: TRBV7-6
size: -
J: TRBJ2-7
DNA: TGTGCCAGCAGCGACAGAACCACCTACGAGCAGTACTTC
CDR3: CASSDRTTYEQYF

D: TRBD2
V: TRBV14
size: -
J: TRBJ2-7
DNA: TGTGCCAGCAGCCAAGCTCGCGGGAGAGCTTACGAGCAGTACTTC
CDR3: CASSQARGRAYEQYF

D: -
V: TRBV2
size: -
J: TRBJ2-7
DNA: TGTGCCACCATTCAGGCTTCCTACGAGCAGTACTTC
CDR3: CATIQASYEQYF

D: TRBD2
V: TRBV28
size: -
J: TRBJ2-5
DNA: TGTGCCAGCAGTTTGACCATGACTGTCGGGGGGCAAGAGACCCAGTACTTC
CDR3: CASSLTMTVGGQETQYF

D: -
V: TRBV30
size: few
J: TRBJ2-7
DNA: TGTGCCTGGAGTGTATTAAAGGGGGACCTCAACTACGAGCAGTACTTC
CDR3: CAWSVLKGDLNYEQYF

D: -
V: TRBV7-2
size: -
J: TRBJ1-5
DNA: TGTGCCAGCAGCTTAGCCGGGGTTGGCCAGCCCCAGCATTTT
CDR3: CASSLAGVGQPQHF

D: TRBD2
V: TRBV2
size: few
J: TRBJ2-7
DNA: TGTGCCAGCACTGGGACTAGCGGGAGTAACGAGCAGTACTTC
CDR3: CASTGTSGSNEQYF

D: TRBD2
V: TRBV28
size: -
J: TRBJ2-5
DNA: TGTGCCAGCAGTATTAGCGGGAGTGCGAAGACCCAGTACTTC
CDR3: CASSISGSAKTQYF

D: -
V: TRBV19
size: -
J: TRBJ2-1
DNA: TGTGCCAGTAGGCCCTCCCCGGCGGGACGCACCTACAATGAGCAGTTCTTC
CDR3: CASRPSPAGRTYNEQFF

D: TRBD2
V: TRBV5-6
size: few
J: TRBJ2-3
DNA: TGTGCCAGCTCCCTGTTACTAGCGGGAGGGGATACGCAGTATTTT
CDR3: CASSLLLAGGDTQYF

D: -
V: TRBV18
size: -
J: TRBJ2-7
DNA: TGTGCCAGCTCACCCGGACAGACTATCTCCTACGAGCAGTACTTC
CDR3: CASSPGQTISYEQYF

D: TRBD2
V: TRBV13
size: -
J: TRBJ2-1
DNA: TGTGCCAGCAGCTTCGGGACTAGTGGGACTCGGGAGCAGTTCTTC
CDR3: CASSFGTSGTREQFF

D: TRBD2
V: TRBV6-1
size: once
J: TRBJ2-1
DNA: TGTGCCAGCAGTGAAAGAGCGGGGGCGGGTGTTGAGCAGTTCTTC
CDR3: CASSERAGAGVEQFF

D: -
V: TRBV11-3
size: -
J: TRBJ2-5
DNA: TGTGCCAGCAGCCCAGGGTATACAGGGAGCCAAGAGACCCAGTACTTC
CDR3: CASSPGYTGSQETQYF

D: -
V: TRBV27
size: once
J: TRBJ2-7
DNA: TGTGCCAGCAGACGAACAGGATTGGGAAGGTACGAGCAGTACTTC
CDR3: CASRRTGLGRYEQYF

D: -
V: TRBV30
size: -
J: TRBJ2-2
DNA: TGTGCCTGGAGTGACGAAGACAGTTACACCGGGGAGCTGTTTTTT
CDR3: CAWSDEDSYTGELFF

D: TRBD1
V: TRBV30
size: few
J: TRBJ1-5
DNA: TGTGCCTGGGGCGGGACAGGGAATCAGCCCCAGCATTTT
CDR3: CAWGGTGNQPQHF

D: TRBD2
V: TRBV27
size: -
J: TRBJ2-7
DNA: TGTGCCAGCAGCTCCGTCTCCGAGCGGGAGGGCTACGAGCAGTACTTC
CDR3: CASSSVSEREGYEQYF

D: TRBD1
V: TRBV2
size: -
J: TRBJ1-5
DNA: TGTGCCAGCAGTGCTAGGACAGGGGGCTTCAATCAGCCCCAGCATTTT
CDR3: CASSARTGGFNQPQHF

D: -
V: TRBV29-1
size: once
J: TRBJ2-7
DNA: TGCAGCGTTGAAACTGACCGGGGGGAGCAGTACTTC
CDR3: CSVETDRGEQYF

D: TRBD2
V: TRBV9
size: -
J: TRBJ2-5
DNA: TGTGCCAGCAGCGTAGGTGGTAGCGGGAGCGGAGAGGTACTAGAGACCCAGTACTTC
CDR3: CASSVGGSGSGEVLETQYF

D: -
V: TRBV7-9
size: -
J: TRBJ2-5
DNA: TGTGCCAGCAGCCCCTCTCTAGAGACCCAGTACTTC
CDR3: CASSPSLETQYF

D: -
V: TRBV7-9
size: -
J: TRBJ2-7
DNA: TGTGCCAGCAGCCCGGGACATGCAACCTACGAGCAGTACTTC
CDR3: CASSPGHATYEQYF

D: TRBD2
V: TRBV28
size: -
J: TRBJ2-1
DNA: TGTGCCAGCAGTTTGGCGGGAGGATACAATGAGCAGTTCTTC
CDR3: CASSLAGGYNEQFF

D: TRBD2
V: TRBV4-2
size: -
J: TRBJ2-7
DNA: TGTGCCAGCAGCCAACTAGCGGGAGAAGTCTACGAGCAGTACTTC
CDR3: CASSQLAGEVYEQYF

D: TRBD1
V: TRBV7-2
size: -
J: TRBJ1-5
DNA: TGTGCCAGCGGACAGGCTAGCAATCAGCCCCAGCATTTT
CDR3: CASGQASNQPQHF

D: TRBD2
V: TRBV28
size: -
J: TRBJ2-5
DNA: TGTGCCAGCAGTCCTTGGGGACTAGCAAAAGAGACCCAGTACTTC
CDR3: CASSPWGLAKETQYF

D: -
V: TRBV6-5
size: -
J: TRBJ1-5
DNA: TGTGCCAGCAGTTACGGGGGCTCGGGATATCAGCCCCAGCATTTT
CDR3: CASSYGGSGYQPQHF

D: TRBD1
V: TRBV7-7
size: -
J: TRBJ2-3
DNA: TGTGCTAGCAGCGGTGGGACAGGGGAGTCAGATACGCAGTATTTT
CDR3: CASSGGTGESDTQYF

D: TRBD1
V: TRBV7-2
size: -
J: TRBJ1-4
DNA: TGTGCCAGCAGCTTATACGGGACAGGCGCTGGGGGACTGTTTTTT
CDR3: CASSLYGTGAGGLFF

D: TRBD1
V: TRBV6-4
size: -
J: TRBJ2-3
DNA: TGTGCCAGCAGTGACTCCGGGACAGGGGATACAGATACGCAGTATTTT
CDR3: CASSDSGTGDTDTQYF

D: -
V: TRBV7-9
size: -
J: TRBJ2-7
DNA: TGTGCCAGCAGCTTAGACTACTCCTACGAGCAGTACTTC
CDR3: CASSLDYSYEQYF